The 32 T cell receptor beta chains below all came from one sample that was sequenced in a study of CD8 T cells in Susac syndrome. RNA was extracted with the RNeasy kit, and a quantity of about 0.45 to 1 ug was reverse transcribed using random hexamers. TCRdb redid the calling of the immunoSEQ multiplex PCR reads with MiXCR, one entry per CDR3 protein. Here the sample spans about 170,000 distinct CDR3 sequences, approximately 94% being singletons. Sequenced: CD4+ T cells from PBMCs. These receptors were collected from a human donor with multiple sclerosis.

V usage is TRBV12-3 or TRBV12-4 and J usage is TRBJ1-1, with 10 bases identical to TRBD1. Trimming took 8 bases from V and 3 from J; bases not matched to a gene: 6. This CDR3 is built from 14 residues. In DNA form, the CDR3 reads TGTGCCAGCTGCCGGGACAGGGGATACACTGAAGCTTTCTTT. Translated: CASCRDRGYTEAFF.

J is TRBJ2-2 and V is TRBV6-6; TRBD2 agrees at 11 bases. From germline, CDR1 is MNHNY and CDR2 SVGAGI (reference sequence). The CDR3 spans 14 residues. V lost 8 bases to trimming and J lost 6 bases; unmatched junction nucleotides: 5. The CDR3 here is CASGIAGGPGELFF. The DNA of the CDR3 is TGTGCCAGCGGAATAGCGGGGGGGCCCGGGGAGCTGTTTTTT.

The chain couples TRBV20-1 to TRBJ2-5; D gene unclear. Germline assignment: CDR1 DFQATT and CDR2 SNEGSKA (reference sequence). This CDR3 spans 11 amino acids. V lost 5 bases and J 5 bases, leaving 9 bases between the germline ends. CDR3 region: CSAGPGETQYF. The CDR3 DNA reads TGCAGTGCTGGCCCTGGGGAGACCCAGTACTTC.

The CDR3 bases are TGCGCCAGCAGCTTGGACGGGACAGATTACAATGAGCAGTTCTTC. It codes for CASSLDGTDYNEQFF. The J gene is TRBJ2-1, the V gene TRBV5-1, with 7 bases fitting TRBD1. V gave up 0 bases and J gave up 4 bases; unmatched junction bases: 4. The CDR3 spans 15 residues. Germline CDR1 SGHRS, CDR2 YFSETQ.

The chain has TRBV19 and TRBJ2-1; D is uncertain. CDR1 LNHDA and CDR2 SQIVND come from the germline V gene (reference sequence). CDR3 size: 12 residues. V shed 3 bases and J shed 9 bases, with 9 bases lying between them. The CDR3 reads CASSIGVAEQFF. The CDR3 DNA sequence: TGTGCCAGTAGTATTGGGGTTGCTGAGCAGTTCTTC. Combining the CDR3 with reference TRBV19 and TRBJ2-1 gives the whole variable domain DGGITQSPKYLFRKEGQNVTLSCEQNLNHDAMYWYRQDPGQGLRLIYYSQIVNDFQKGDIAEGYSVSREKKESFPLTVTSAQKNPTAFYLCASSIGVAEQFFGPGTRLTVL.

The rearrangement joins TRBV20-1 to TRBJ2-1; TRBD1 aligns across 9 bases. The trim removed 1 base at V and 8 bases at J, leaving 6 bases unmatched. The length of the CDR3 is 14 residues. CDR1 and CDR2 from the germline V gene are DFQATT and SNEGSKA (reference sequence). CDR3 sequence (DNA): TGCAGTGCTAGAGGGGACAGGGCCGGCCATGAGCAGTTCTTC. It is translated as CSARGDRAGHEQFF.

The V and J genes are TRBV6-6 and TRBJ1-1; D is undetermined. The CDR3 extends over 13 amino acids. V dropped 7 bases and J dropped 4 bases, with 13 bases sitting between them. CDR1 is MNHNY and CDR2 is SVGAGI in the germline V gene (reference sequence). In nucleotides, the CDR3 is TGTGCCAGCACCCTAATGTTCTCCACTGAAGCTTTCTTT. This codes for CASTLMFSTEAFF.

The genes are TRBV5-1 and TRBJ2-3; weak D call: TRBD2 (6 bases). The V and J ends lost 6 bases and 0 bases respectively, with 11 bases between them. Germline V gene sequence: CDR1 SGHRS, CDR2 YFSETQ. The CDR3 runs to 14 residues. CDR3 DNA sequence: TGCGCCAGCATGTCTAGCGCTAGCACAGATACGCAGTATTTT. Encoded protein: CASMSSASTDTQYF.

This clonotype showed up just once. The CDR3 spells CASSLGGTAYEQYF. The CDR3 DNA follows: TGTGCCAGCAGCTTAGGTGGGACAGCCTACGAGCAGTACTTC. This chain links TRBV7-3 with TRBJ2-7, with 7 positions matching TRBD1. Germline V CDR1 and CDR2: SGHTA, FQGTGA. The V gene end was trimmed by 2 bases and the J gene end by 2 bases; junction bases not matched to a gene: 3. The CDR3 is made up of 14 amino acids.

The chain recombines TRBV20-1 with TRBJ2-1, with D unclear. Germline lookup yields CDR1 DFQATT and CDR2 SNEGSKA (reference sequence). The ends were cut back, 6 bases at V and 8 bases at J, with 14 bases in the middle. The CDR3 consists of 12 residues. CDR3 DNA sequence: TGCAGTGCGGTAAGCGTAGAGTATGAGCAGTTCTTC. It yields the protein CSAVSVEYEQFF.

The chain uses TRBV3-1 and TRBJ2-5; perhaps TRBD2 as D (6 bases). The CDR3 spans 16 residues. The germline V gene encodes CDR1 LGHDT and CDR2 YNNKEL (reference sequence). Trimming removed 1 base from V and 0 bases from J, with 12 bases in between. The CDR3 DNA reads TGTGCCAGCAGCCAAGTGGAGGGGTGGTACCAAGAGACCCAGTACTTC. It is translated as CASSQVEGWYQETQYF.

The chain carries TRBV30 and TRBJ1-5; D unclear. The CDR3 is 14 residues long. Germline loops: CDR1 GTSNPN, CDR2 SVGIG (reference sequence). The V end lost 0 bases, the J end lost 8 bases, and 14 bases lay between the germline ends. Here the CDR3 reads CAWSVPGPLKPQHF. The CDR3 nucleotides are TGTGCCTGGAGTGTACCCGGCCCCTTGAAGCCCCAGCATTTT.

The gene calls are TRBV3-1 and TRBJ2-3; D is possibly TRBD1 or TRBD2 (5 bases each). Germline CDR1 reads LGHDT; CDR2 reads YNNKEL (reference sequence). The CDR3 covers 15 residues. V shed 4 bases and J shed 4 bases, with 15 bases lying between them. The CDR3 here is CASSPPLRGADTQYF. CDR3 DNA: TGTGCCAGCAGCCCGCCCTTGAGGGGCGCAGATACGCAGTATTTT.

This clonotype was counted once. The chain links TRBV30 to TRBJ2-6; D is uncertain. The CDR3 is made up of 14 amino acids. Trimming shortened V by 2 bases and J by 0 bases, and 5 bases separated the two germline ends. Germline CDR1 GTSNPN, CDR2 SVGIG (reference sequence). The CDR3 sequence: CAWSSVSGANVLTF. The CDR3 nucleotides read TGTGCCTGGAGTTCTGTCTCTGGGGCCAACGTCCTGACTTTC.

J is TRBJ2-1 and V is TRBV4-3; no definite D call. This CDR3 has 15 residues. Deletions cut 1 base from V and 4 bases from J, with 11 bases between. The germline V gene has CDR1 LGHNA and CDR2 YSLEER. CDR3 sequence reads: CASSQVIGYYNEQFF. In nucleotides, the CDR3 is TGCGCCAGCAGCCAAGTAATTGGATATTACAATGAGCAGTTCTTC.

The V gene is TRBV24-1, the J gene TRBJ2-1, with 11 bases that match TRBD2. Germline loops: CDR1 KGHDR, CDR2 SFDVKD. This CDR3 has 15 amino acids. V was clipped by 3 bases and J by 9 bases; unmatched bases: 6. This chain's CDR3 is CATSDGTSGHVEQFF. The CDR3 region has the DNA TGTGCCACCAGTGATGGGACTAGCGGACATGTTGAGCAGTTCTTC.

This chain connects TRBV28 to TRBJ2-3, with 9 positions matching TRBD2. Looked up from germline, CDR1 is MDHEN and CDR2 is SYDVKM. Losses at the gene ends were 7 bases for V and 6 bases for J; bases not matched to a gene: 11. The CDR3 is 15 residues long. The CDR3 reads CASKYISGGADTQYF. CDR3 coding DNA: TGTGCCAGCAAGTATATTAGCGGGGGCGCGGATACGCAGTATTTT.

The genes are TRBV28 and TRBJ2-7; 8 nucleotides align to TRBD1. CDR3 size: 12 residues. V lost 8 bases, J lost 6 bases, and 6 bases stayed unmatched. Germline loops: CDR1 MDHEN, CDR2 SYDVKM. CDR3 protein: CASAWTGIEQYF. The CDR3, as DNA: TGTGCCAGCGCCTGGACAGGGATCGAGCAGTACTTC.

The V gene is TRBV7-2, the J gene TRBJ2-7; 13 bases are a match to TRBD2. After removal of 5 bases from V and 0 bases from J, the junction contained 4 bases not matched to a gene. This CDR3 comprises 16 residues. Looked up from germline, CDR1 is SGHTA and CDR2 is FQGNSA. The CDR3 region is CASSRTSGSLSYEQYF. CDR3 nucleotides: TGTGCCAGCAGCCGGACTAGCGGGAGTCTCTCCTACGAGCAGTACTTC. Drawing the rest from reference TRBV7-2 and TRBJ2-7, the complete variable domain is GAGVSQSPSNKVTEKGKDVELRCDPISGHTALYWYRQSLGQGLEFLIYFQGNSAPDKSGLPSDRFSAERTGGSVSTLTIQRTQQEDSAVYLCASSRTSGSLSYEQYFGPGTRLTVT.

The chain combines TRBV12-3 or TRBV12-4 with TRBJ2-7, with 15 bases matching TRBD2. This CDR3 has 17 residues. V lost 6 bases and J lost 4; bases outside the gene matches: 10. CDR3 sequence: CASSRGLAGGRDYEQYF. The CDR3 region has the DNA TGTGCCAGCAGCCGTGGACTAGCGGGAGGGCGGGATTACGAGCAGTACTTC.

The CDR3 DNA reads as TGTGCCAGCAGCTCGAACAGGGGGTTGAAGGTGGGTGAGCAGTTCTTC. The encoded protein is CASSSNRGLKVGEQFF. This chain connects TRBV13 to TRBJ2-1; 8 positions match TRBD1. V lost 4 bases to trimming and J lost 9 bases; unmatched junction nucleotides: 14. Germline V gives CDR1 PRHDT, CDR2 FYEKMQ (reference sequence). This CDR3 has 16 residues. Together with reference TRBV13 and TRBJ2-1, the CDR3 gives the full variable domain: AAGVIQSPRHLIKEKRETATLKCYPIPRHDTVYWYQQGPGQDPQFLISFYEKMQSDKGSIPDRFSAQQFSDYHSELNMSSLELGDSALYFCASSSNRGLKVGEQFFGPGTRLTVL.

The gene calls are TRBV2 and TRBJ2-3; 10 nucleotides align to TRBD1. Germline V gives CDR1 SNHLY, CDR2 FYNNEI. V was clipped by 4 bases and J by 3 bases; unmatched bases: 4. CDR3 length: 15 residues. The CDR3 reads CASSARQGATDTQYF. The CDR3 DNA sequence: TGTGCCAGCAGTGCGAGACAGGGGGCGACAGATACGCAGTATTTT.

This chain links TRBV2 with TRBJ2-4; D is unclear. CDR1 and CDR2 (germline): SNHLY, FYNNEI. The CDR3 covers 13 residues. Trimming removed 5 bases from V and 1 base from J, with 6 bases in between. CDR3: CASSSPAKNIQYF. The CDR3 DNA reads TGTGCCAGCAGTAGCCCGGCCAAAAACATTCAGTACTTC.

The V and J genes are TRBV10-3 and TRBJ1-4, with D hard to call. Germline CDR1 reads ENHRY; CDR2 reads SYGVKD. The CDR3 totals 12 residues. Trimming cost V 4 bases and J 8 bases, with 8 bases left between them. CDR3 bases: TGTGCCATCAGTGGGGGTTCGGAAAAACTGTTTTTT. Amino acid sequence: CAISGGSEKLFF.

Only one count was recorded for this clonotype. This chain uses TRBV6-5 with TRBJ1-1, with D perhaps TRBD1 (5 bases). Trimming took off 6 bases at V and 13 bases at J, with 21 bases between the two ends. CDR1 and CDR2 from the germline V gene are MNHEY and SVGAGI. The CDR3 has 13 amino acids. This CDR3 reads CASSLLKGTSYFF. The CDR3 coding sequence is TGTGCCAGCAGCCTCCTGAAAGGGACCTCCTATTTCTTT.

The chain couples TRBV21-1 to TRBJ1-2; TRBD1, the D gene given by the table, was not confirmed from the DNA. TRBV21-1 is marked as a pseudogene. The CDR3 sequence is 19 residues long. CDR3: CASSKEGGTVEGVIYGYTF. The CDR3 region has the DNA TGTGCCAGCAGCAAAGAAGGGGGGACAGTGGAGGGGGTGATTTATGGCTACACCTTC.

The chain is built from TRBV30 and TRBJ1-1; D gene uncertain. Trimming removed 3 bases at V and 4 bases at J, with 12 bases between. Germline V gene data show CDR1 as GTSNPN and CDR2 as SVGIG (reference sequence). The CDR3 length is 13 residues. CDR3 amino acids: CAWRNGLGTEAFF. As DNA, the CDR3 is TGTGCCTGGAGAAACGGGCTAGGCACTGAAGCTTTCTTT. Supplemented by reference TRBV30 and TRBJ1-1, the full variable domain reads SQTIHQWPATLVQPVGSPLSLECTVEGTSNPNLYWYRQAAGRGLQLLFYSVGIGQISSEVPQNLSASRPQDRQFILSSKKLLLSDSGFYLCAWRNGLGTEAFFGQGTRLTVV.

This chain connects TRBV28 to TRBJ2-2; 9 nucleotides agree with TRBD1. This CDR3 has 17 residues. The junction had 9 bases not matched to a gene; V was cut back by 7 bases and J by 0 bases. Germline V gene lookup returns CDR1 MDHEN and CDR2 SYDVKM. The CDR3 bases are TGTGCCAGCAACCCCGGGACAGGGACAACGAACACCGGGGAGCTGTTTTTT. This encodes CASNPGTGTTNTGELFF. The full variable domain, its missing parts supplied by reference TRBV28 and TRBJ2-2, is DVKVTQSSRYLVKRTGEKVFLECVQDMDHENMFWYRQDPGLGLRLIYFSYDVKMKEKGDIPEGYSVSREKKERFSLILESASTNQTSMYLCASNPGTGTTNTGELFFGEGSRLTVL.

The V call is TRBV29-1, the J call TRBJ2-1; TRBD2 matches 7 bases. The germline V gene encodes CDR1 SQVTM and CDR2 ANQGSEA. CDR3 length: 17 residues. V dropped 2 bases and J dropped 2; count of bases not matched to a gene: 12. The CDR3 nucleotides are TGCAGCGTTGAATCGGGGGTTAGCGGGCCCACCTACAATGAGCAGTTCTTC. This translates into CSVESGVSGPTYNEQFF.

This clonotype was detected only once. The rearrangement uses TRBV28 and TRBJ2-5, with 9 positions matching TRBD2. The CDR3 consists of 14 residues. J was trimmed by 4 bases and V by 6 bases; bases with no gene match: 6. From germline, CDR1 is MDHEN and CDR2 SYDVKM. Here the CDR3 DNA reads TGTGCCAGCAGCCGCCCGGGACTAGCAGAGACCCAGTACTTC. This codes for CASSRPGLAETQYF.

V gene TRBV7-2 combines with J gene TRBJ1-2, with D unclear. The CDR3 loop spans 13 amino acids. V lost 1 base, J lost 1 base, and 4 bases lay in between. Germline V CDR1 and CDR2: SGHTA, FQGNSA. As DNA, the CDR3 is TGTGCCAGCAGCTTAGTCCGTAACTATGGCTACACCTTC. It is translated as CASSLVRNYGYTF.

The chain joins TRBV18 to TRBJ1-5; 7 nucleotides match TRBD1. The CDR3 runs to 14 residues. Per the germline V gene, CDR1 is KGHSH and CDR2 is LQKENI. V lost 6 bases, J lost 3 bases, and 5 bases stayed unmatched. The CDR3 sequence is CASSFDRVNQPQHF. CDR3 nucleotides: TGTGCCAGCTCGTTCGACAGGGTCAATCAGCCCCAGCATTTT. Using reference TRBV18 and TRBJ1-5 for the parts outside the CDR3, the full variable domain is NAGVMQNPRHLVRRRGQEARLRCSPMKGHSHVYWYRQLPEEGLKFMVYLQKENIIDESGMPKERFSAEFPKEGPSILRIQQVVRGDSAAYFCASSFDRVNQPQHFGDGTRLSIL.